This T cell receptor delta chain was recorded in a study of gamma-delta T cells after stem cell transplantation. TCRdb processed the RT-PCR reads again with the CATT caller. The profile shows thousands of delta-chain clones, 1.5% to 2% of them singletons. The CDR3 has 16 amino acids. V lost 3 bases to trimming and J lost 0 bases, with 16 bases between them. The V gene's germline CDR1 is GEAIGNYY and CDR2 EKD. Details on this clone: TCRdb attributes to this sequence the protein of a much larger clone, which differs from the DNA translation at residue 5; a read error is likely, and the protein displayed is translated from the DNA.

This receptor was obtained from a human donor. It is not recorded whose cells these are; they may come from a transplant donor. Sample: gamma-delta T cells. The chain joins TRDV2 to TRDJ1; D remains ambiguous. The CDR3 nucleotides read TGTGCCTGTGACGCCGTGGAGGAGTTATACACCGATAAACTCATCTTT. Translated: CACDAVEELYTDKLIF.